This T cell receptor (beta chain) was observed in a study of PD-1 blockade in classical Hodgkin lymphoma (dated by TCRdb to between 2020 and 2021). About the investigation overall: Nivolumab dosing was 3 mg/kg intravenously every 2 weeks, continuing until either disease progression or unacceptable toxicity. To define a peripheral blood immune signature of response to PD-1 blockade in classical Hodgkin lymphoma, the study combined TCR beta sequencing with CyTOF. What the work shows at the level of the full study, not this receptor alone: Diversity was lower in patients who began nivolumab less than 1 year after ASCT, so these patients were left out of later analyses to avoid confounding by immune reconstitution. Newly diagnosed patients were reported to have lower baseline TCR diversity than healthy donors, and relapsed/refractory patients were reported to have lower baseline TCR diversity still. Among trial patients, those achieving complete response had baseline diversity similar to that of newly diagnosed patients, while diversity was significantly lower in partial responders and progressors. Only a single clinical trial cohort was studied, and what caused the repertoire differences, possibly disease activity or prior therapy, remained undefined. A significant rise by C4D1 was seen in CD4+ but not CD8+ TCR diversity (p=0.0027 vs p=0.16), with the rise being most apparent in complete responders (p=0.02).

The Qiagen DNeasy kit was used to extract genomic DNA both from unsorted PBMCs and from the negatively selected CD4+ and CD8+ fractions. Using primers that anneal to V and J segments, immunoSEQ multiplex PCR amplified the TCR beta CDR3 regions. A synthetic immune receptor repertoire was used to minimize amplification bias, and any residual bias was removed computationally once sequencing was done. For the original study's pipeline: Custom Python scripts were used to quantify repertoire diversity as the Shannon entropy index. Unsorted, CD4+ and CD8+ repertoires were analyzed separately, except for combined analyses in which CD4+ and CD8+ sequences were merged in silico. A clone counted as expanded when the clone's frequency after treatment rose at least 2-fold relative to C1D1, and clones undetected at baseline were given a pseudocount of 0.5. Singleton clones were defined as clones with 0 or 1 copy at C1D1, and non-singleton clones were defined as clones with 2 or more copies. By matching protein sequences in sorted samples from the same patient, clones expanded in unsorted samples were annotated as CD4+, CD8+ or unknown. Wilcoxon tests on paired samples were used to test changes in diversity from C1D1 to C4D1. TCRdb obtained this table from immuneACCESS and retained in-frame rearrangements with V and J assigned. These tables miss some clones; where compared with another copy, unresolved V genes account for less than half of the shortfall, and the remainder is unexplained. The V and J calls and clone size were taken over from that table, and D and trimming were inferred from the DNA. The table for this sample lists about 6,800 clones; roughly 60% of them were counted only once. The ten top clones hold roughly a tenth of the sample.

Per the publication, the time point label means: cycle 4 day 1 (C4D1), after five to seven weeks of nivolumab. Every trial patient had relapsed following autologous stem cell transplantation, and prior brentuximab vedotin exposure was what differed among cohorts A, B and C. A Miltenyi CD8+ T cell isolation kit was used for magnetic negative selection to purify CD8+ T cells from thawed PBMCs. The trial cohort comprised a few dozen patients with relapsed/refractory classical Hodgkin lymphoma whose best overall responses were complete response, partial response or progressive disease. Trial patients were treated with single-agent nivolumab in the multi-cohort phase II CheckMate 205 trial. An independent review committee assessed best overall response by applying the 2007 International Working Group response criteria. Trial PBMCs were collected immediately before nivolumab initiation (C1D1) and during therapy at cycle 2 day 1 and cycle 4 day 1. Peripheral blood was collected in 8 mL Vacutainer Cell Preparation Tubes, from which PBMCs were isolated by centrifugation and then cryopreserved. Purified CD4+ and CD8+ fractions were prepared only for cases in which an additional PBMC sample was available. Magnetically labelled cells were removed on LS columns in a quadroMACS separator, and the flow-through was retained as the purified fraction.

This clone was seen a few times. No cognate antigen has been identified for it. No quality values exist for individual bases; no much larger clone is one base distant. This TCR derives from a human donor with classical Hodgkin lymphoma. This material consisted of CD8+ T cells from blood, taken before the fourth cycle of nivolumab.

The DNA is as follows: TGTGCCTGGAGTGTGGTAAGGGGCACTGAAGCTTTCTTT. The translation is CAWSVVRGTEAFF. The chain links TRBV30 with TRBJ1-1; tentative D gene TRBD1, with 5 bases matching. Taken from cysteine to phenylalanine, the CDR3 has 13 residues. The sequence is cut down to CDR3 DNA, 39 bases in frame from base 1. Taken from the germline V gene (reference sequence), the CDR1 and CDR2 loops are GTSNPN and SVGIG. Trimming removed 0 bases from V and 4 bases from J, leaving 9 bases between the germline ends.